Listed below are T cell receptor beta chains from one sample, sequenced in a study of blood T cell repertoires in COVID-19. TCRdb's table, derived via immunoSEQ multiplex PCR, lists solely in-frame clones and lacks some. The sample carries 80,000 to 95,000 clones, approximately 86% recorded once. Sequencing input: peripheral blood. These receptors all come from a human donor in a cohort sampled during active COVID-19. The conserved cysteine and the conserved F or W are not part of the CDR3 here.

v_call,j_call,cdr3_aa
TRBV11-2,TRBJ2-1,ASSLWSGGAYNEQF
TRBV29-1,TRBJ2-3,SLPSGSTDTQY
TRBV24-1,TRBJ2-3,ATSETGYGDTQY
TRBV6-2/TRBV6-3,TRBJ2-3,ASSVSILAAGADTQY
TRBV27,TRBJ2-5,ASSLVRDQETQY
TRBV4-1,TRBJ2-7,ASSQPQSGGYEQY
TRBV16,TRBJ2-3,ASSQGLATDTQY
TRBV6-5,TRBJ1-4,ASSLQGGTNEKLF
TRBV6-2/TRBV6-3,TRBJ2-1,ASSSYRTSLRSPGF
TRBV7-9,TRBJ1-5,ASSLAQATDQPQH
TRBV5-1,TRBJ2-7,ASSLSGSSYEQY
TRBV6-5,TRBJ1-1,ASTALPGLDAF
TRBV11-2,TRBJ2-7,ASSLVGINSYEQY
TRBV7-3,TRBJ2-7,ASSLTGGGYEQY
TRBV11-3,TRBJ2-7,ASSLDSSYEQY
TRBV4-3,TRBJ1-1,ASSQEAGGNTEAF
TRBV5-6,TRBJ2-1,ASSLRDRGGGYNEQF
TRBV5-1,TRBJ1-1,ASNNVGGNTEAF
TRBV2,TRBJ2-1,ASGKGAGREQF
TRBV5-1,TRBJ2-7,ASSSSSGRSSYEQY
TRBV11-2,TRBJ1-2,ASSVVRGNYGYT
TRBV5-1,TRBJ2-7,ASSLLAGGEQY
TRBV7-9,TRBJ1-3,ATESRNTIY
TRBV10-3,TRBJ2-5,AISDRSGGQETQY
TRBV7-2,TRBJ2-1,ASSLGRGSGEQF
TRBV6-5,TRBJ2-5,ASSYSSGDQY
TRBV5-8,TRBJ2-7,ASPGTGGRRSYEQY
TRBV7-2,TRBJ2-1,ASSLAGTSPYNEQF
TRBV6-4,TRBJ2-2,ASSLYRGQNTGELF
TRBV7-2,TRBJ1-5,ASSLVGGGSNQPQH
TRBV28,TRBJ2-7,ASSLSYYEQY
TRBV19,TRBJ2-1,ASTVGRSGRADNEQF
TRBV7-6,TRBJ2-5,ASSPQETQY
TRBV12-3/TRBV12-4,TRBJ2-1,ASSFAGANEQF
TRBV2,TRBJ2-1,ASSEWASPLSYNEQF
TRBV5-1,TRBJ2-3,ASSADTPDTQY
TRBV7-8,TRBJ1-2,ASSLGRAWGDRGLGYT
TRBV30,TRBJ1-4,AWSRTGMGEKLF
TRBV5-8,TRBJ1-1,ASSARQGREAF
TRBV19,TRBJ1-6,ASSVNNSPLH
TRBV4-1,TRBJ2-7,ASSPRTVNPYEQY
TRBV4-1,TRBJ1-2,ASSQEEPPGQLT